Listed below are T cell receptor beta chains from one sample, sequenced in a study of CD8+ T cells in alopecia areata. Some clones are missing from TCRdb's copy, which holds only in-frame ones; the method was immunoSEQ multiplex PCR. The sample records approximately 180,000 clones, 67% being singletons. Sequenced material: CD8+ T cells sorted from blood, taken at week 0. The receptor source for this set is a human donor with alopecia areata. Each CDR3 is given with its conserved first and last residue. A D gene is named only where the DNA matches it firmly. Expanded clones are given a class, and other clones once, few, many or no size at all.

TRBJ2-5 | - | TRBV30 | 14 | TRBD1 | CAWTPGTGLETQYF | TGTGCCTGGACTCCCGGGACAGGGTTAGAGACCCAGTACTTC
TRBJ2-7 | - | TRBV4-1 | 14 | - | CASSPAWGSYEQYF | TGCGCCAGCAGCCCAGCCTGGGGGAGCTACGAGCAGTACTTC
TRBJ1-2 | - | TRBV29-1 | 12 | TRBD1 | CSVPGTAYGYTF | TGCAGCGTTCCCGGGACAGCCTATGGCTACACCTTC
TRBJ2-5 | - | TRBV5-1 | 15 | TRBD1 | CASSRGEGGLETQYF | TGCGCCAGCAGCAGGGGAGAAGGGGGCCTGGAGACCCAGTACTTC
TRBJ2-2 | few | TRBV4-1 | 12 | - | CASRPGDGELFF | TGCGCCAGCCGACCGGGCGACGGGGAGCTGTTTTTT
TRBJ2-7 | once | TRBV13 | 14 | - | CASSPRTGSYEQYF | TGTGCCAGCAGCCCGCGGACGGGCTCCTACGAGCAGTACTTC
TRBJ2-7 | - | TRBV6-5 | 15 | - | CASSLRDAAGYEQYF | TGTGCCAGCAGCCTCCGGGACGCAGCCGGTTACGAGCAGTACTTC
TRBJ1-2 | - | TRBV23-1 | 16 | - | CASSTMCHVAYYGYTF | TGCGCCAGCAGTACAATGTGTCACGTAGCGTACTATGGCTACACCTTC
TRBJ2-3 | - | TRBV11-3 | 15 | - | CASSSALMGPDTQYF | TGTGCCAGCAGCTCGGCCCTAATGGGGCCAGATACGCAGTATTTT
TRBJ2-3 | - | TRBV30 | 16 | TRBD2 | CAWSVGLAGGPDTQYF | TGTGCCTGGAGTGTAGGACTAGCGGGGGGGCCAGATACGCAGTATTTT
TRBJ2-2 | few | TRBV15 | 15 | - | CATSTRGLNTGELFF | TGTGCCACCAGCACTCGCGGTTTGAACACCGGGGAGCTGTTTTTT
TRBJ1-5 | - | TRBV27 | 16 | - | CASSLRGAYSNQPQHF | TGTGCCAGCAGTTTAAGGGGGGCTTATAGCAATCAGCCCCAGCATTTT
TRBJ1-2 | - | TRBV4-1 | 14 | TRBD1 | CASSQQGVLYGYTF | TGCGCCAGCAGCCAGCAGGGGGTACTCTATGGCTACACCTTC
TRBJ2-7 | - | TRBV25-1 | 13 | - | CASKEGGFDEQYF | TGTGCCAGCAAAGAGGGGGGGTTCGACGAGCAGTACTTC
TRBJ2-2 | - | TRBV9 | 16 | - | CASSVGLQPRAGELFF | TGTGCCAGCAGCGTTGGGTTACAGCCCCGGGCCGGGGAGCTGTTTTTT
TRBJ2-5 | - | TRBV9 | 14 | - | CASSVDWGRETQYF | TGTGCCAGCAGCGTAGATTGGGGACGGGAGACCCAGTACTTC
TRBJ2-5 | - | TRBV30 | 12 | - | CAWTARAETQYF | TGTGCCTGGACGGCCAGGGCAGAGACCCAGTACTTC
TRBJ1-2 | - | TRBV29-1 | 12 | - | CSVPGRIYGYTF | TGCAGCGTTCCCGGAAGGATTTATGGCTACACCTTC
TRBJ2-7 | - | TRBV5-1 | 13 | - | CASSLGGNYEQYF | TGCGCCAGCAGCTTGGGGGGCAACTACGAGCAGTACTTC
TRBJ1-2 | once | TRBV4-1 | 16 | TRBD1 | CASSQDRGDTHYGYTF | TGCGCCAGCAGCCAAGACAGGGGGGACACCCACTATGGCTACACCTTC
TRBJ2-7 | few | TRBV30 | 14 | - | CAWSGTRTGFEQYF | TGTGCCTGGAGTGGGACGCGGACGGGCTTCGAGCAGTACTTC
TRBJ1-2 | - | TRBV9 | 14 | TRBD1 | CASSGQGRSYGYTF | TGTGCCAGCAGCGGACAGGGTCGCTCCTATGGCTACACCTTC
TRBJ2-7 | - | TRBV10-3 | 15 | TRBD1 | CAISDFGTVSYEQYF | TGTGCCATCAGCGACTTTGGGACAGTTTCCTACGAGCAGTACTTC
TRBJ2-3 | - | TRBV6-5 | 14 | - | CATQRSRVTDTQYF | TGTGCCACCCAGAGGAGCCGGGTGACAGATACGCAGTATTTT
TRBJ1-2 | - | TRBV29-1 | 20 | TRBD1 | CSVEVEVSGQGAGGNYGYTF | TGCAGCGTTGAAGTGGAGGTTTCTGGACAGGGGGCCGGAGGGAACTATGGCTACACCTTC
TRBJ2-2 | once | TRBV7-7 | 14 | - | CASSLSHTSGELFF | TGTGCCAGCAGCTTATCACATACCTCCGGGGAGCTGTTTTTT
TRBJ2-2 | - | TRBV5-1 | 14 | - | CASSLGKNTGELFF | TGCGCCAGCAGCTTGGGAAAGAACACCGGGGAGCTGTTTTTT
TRBJ2-7 | - | TRBV10-3 | 13 | - | CAISETQSYEQYF | TGTGCCATCAGTGAGACCCAATCCTACGAGCAGTACTTC
TRBJ2-7 | once | TRBV6-1 | 15 | - | CASSEGGPGFYEQYF | TGTGCCAGCAGTGAAGGGGGGCCAGGATTCTACGAGCAGTACTTC
TRBJ2-6 | - | TRBV5-1 | 15 | TRBD1 | CASNDRGSGANVLTF | TGCGCCAGCAACGACAGGGGCTCTGGGGCCAACGTCCTGACTTTC
TRBJ1-2 | - | TRBV29-1 | 13 | TRBD1 | CSVVTGGHYGYTF | TGCAGCGTTGTGACAGGGGGTCACTATGGCTACACCTTC
TRBJ2-3 | - | TRBV7-9 | 14 | - | CASSPPLGTDTQYF | TGTGCCAGCAGCCCACCCTTGGGGACAGATACGCAGTATTTT
TRBJ2-5 | - | TRBV27 | 10 | - | CASMEETQYF | TGTGCCAGCATGGAAGAGACCCAGTACTTC
TRBJ1-1 | - | TRBV2 | 16 | TRBD1 | CASSEALLQGGTEAFF | TGTGCCAGCAGTGAAGCGCTCCTACAGGGGGGTACTGAAGCTTTCTTT
TRBJ1-2 | - | TRBV29-1 | 12 | - | CSVEPGSYGYTF | TGCAGCGTTGAGCCGGGATCCTATGGCTACACCTTC
TRBJ1-5 | once | TRBV2 | 15 | TRBD1 | CASSWGQENNQPQHF | TGTGCCAGCAGTTGGGGACAGGAAAACAATCAGCCCCAGCATTTT
TRBJ1-1 | - | TRBV2 | 14 | - | CASFTNQEYTEAFF | TGTGCCAGCTTTACCAATCAGGAGTACACTGAAGCTTTCTTT
TRBJ2-5 | - | TRBV12-5 | 15 | - | CASGNPNAPQETQYF | TGTGCTAGTGGTAACCCGAACGCCCCACAAGAGACCCAGTACTTC
TRBJ1-5 | - | TRBV7-8 | 15 | - | CASSFQSASNQPQHF | TGTGCCAGCAGCTTTCAAAGTGCAAGCAATCAGCCCCAGCATTTT
TRBJ2-7 | - | TRBV2 | 17 | - | CASSEGQLRGELHEQYF | TGTGCCAGCAGTGAAGGCCAGCTCAGGGGTGAACTACACGAGCAGTACTTC
TRBJ1-6 | - | TRBV27 | 15 | - | CASSLVRVYNSPLHF | TGTGCCAGCAGTTTGGTCAGGGTTTATAATTCACCCCTCCACTTT
TRBJ2-5 | - | TRBV5-1 | 14 | - | CASSLMADQETQYF | TGCGCCAGCAGCCTGATGGCGGACCAAGAGACCCAGTACTTC
TRBJ2-5 | - | TRBV27 | 16 | - | CASSLSIGRAAETQYF | TGTGCCAGCAGTTTATCTATCGGCAGGGCTGCGGAGACCCAGTACTTC
TRBJ2-1 | few | TRBV13 | 15 | TRBD2 | CASSLGLAGVVEQFF | TGTGCCAGCAGTTTGGGACTAGCGGGGGTTGTTGAGCAGTTCTTC